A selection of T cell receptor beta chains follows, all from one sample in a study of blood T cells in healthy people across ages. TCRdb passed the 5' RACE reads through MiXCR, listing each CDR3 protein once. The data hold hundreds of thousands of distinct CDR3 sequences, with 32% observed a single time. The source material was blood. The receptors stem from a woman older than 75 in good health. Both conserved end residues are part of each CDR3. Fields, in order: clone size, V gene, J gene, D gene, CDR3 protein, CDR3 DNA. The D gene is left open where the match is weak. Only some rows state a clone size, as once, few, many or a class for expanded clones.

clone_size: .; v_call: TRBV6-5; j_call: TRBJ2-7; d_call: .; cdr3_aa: CASSYGRIDYEQYF; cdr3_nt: TGTGCCAGCAGCTACGGGCGGATTGACTACGAGCAGTACTTC
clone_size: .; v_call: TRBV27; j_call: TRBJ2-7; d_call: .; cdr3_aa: CAGSLRRCYEQYF; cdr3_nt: TGTGCCGGCAGTCTAAGAAGGTGCTACGAGCAGTACTTC
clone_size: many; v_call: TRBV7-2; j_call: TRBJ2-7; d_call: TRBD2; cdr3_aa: CASSLDPGTSGYEQYF; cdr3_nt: TGTGCCAGCAGCTTAGACCCCGGGACTAGCGGCTACGAGCAGTACTTC
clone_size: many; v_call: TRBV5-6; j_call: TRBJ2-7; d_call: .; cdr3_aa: CASSLTAGQDYEQYF; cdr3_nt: TGTGCCAGCAGCTTGACGGCGGGCCAAGACTACGAGCAGTACTTC
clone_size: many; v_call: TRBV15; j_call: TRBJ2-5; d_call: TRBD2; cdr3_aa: CATAPGTSWETQYF; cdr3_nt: TGTGCCACCGCGCCCGGGACTAGCTGGGAGACCCAGTACTTC
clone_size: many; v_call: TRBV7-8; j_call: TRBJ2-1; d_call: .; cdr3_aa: CASSSPGDYNEQFF; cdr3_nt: TGTGCCAGCAGCTCCCCCGGGGACTACAATGAGCAGTTCTTC
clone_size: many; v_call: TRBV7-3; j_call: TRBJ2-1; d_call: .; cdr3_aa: CASSPTGSSHNEQFF; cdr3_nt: TGTGCCAGCAGCCCCACGGGAAGTAGCCACAATGAGCAGTTCTTC
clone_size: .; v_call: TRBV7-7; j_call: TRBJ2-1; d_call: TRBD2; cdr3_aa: CASSVVAAGGPGDEQFF; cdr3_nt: TGTGCCAGCAGCGTGGTGGCGGCGGGGGGGCCGGGCGATGAGCAGTTCTTC
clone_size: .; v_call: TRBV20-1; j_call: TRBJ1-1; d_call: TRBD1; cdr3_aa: CSACPGQDEAFF; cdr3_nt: TGCAGTGCTTGTCCGGGACAGGACGAAGCTTTCTTT
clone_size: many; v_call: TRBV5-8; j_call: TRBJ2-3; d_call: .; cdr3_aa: CASSPGTRSTDTQYF; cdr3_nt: TGTGCCAGCAGCCCGGGGACCCGCAGCACAGATACGCAGTATTTT
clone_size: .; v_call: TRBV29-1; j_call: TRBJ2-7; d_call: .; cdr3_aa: CSVEGSDYEQYF; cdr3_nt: TGCAGCGTTGAAGGGAGCGACTACGAGCAGTACTTC
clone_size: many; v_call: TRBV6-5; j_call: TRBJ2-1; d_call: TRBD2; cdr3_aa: CASSRLAGGSNEQFF; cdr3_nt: TGTGCCAGCAGCCGACTAGCGGGGGGGTCGAATGAGCAGTTCTTC
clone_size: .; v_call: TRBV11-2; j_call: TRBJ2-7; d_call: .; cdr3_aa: CASSLGGWDDEQYF; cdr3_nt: TGTGCCAGCAGCTTAGGTGGTTGGGACGACGAGCAGTACTTC
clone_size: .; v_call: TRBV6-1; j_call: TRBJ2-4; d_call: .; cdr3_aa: CASCEAIGRAKNIQYF; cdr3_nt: TGTGCCAGCTGTGAAGCAATCGGCAGAGCCAAAAACATTCAGTACTTC
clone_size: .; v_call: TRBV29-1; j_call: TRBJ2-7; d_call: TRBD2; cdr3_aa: CSGKTGLASEQYF; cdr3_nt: TGCAGCGGAAAGACGGGACTAGCTTCAGAGCAGTACTTC
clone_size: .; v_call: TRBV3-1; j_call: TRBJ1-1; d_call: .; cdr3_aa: CASSLSHTEAFF; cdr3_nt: TGTGCCAGCAGCCTCTCACACACTGAAGCTTTCTTT
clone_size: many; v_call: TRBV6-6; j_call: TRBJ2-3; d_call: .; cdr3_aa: CASSYSRISTDTQYF; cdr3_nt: TGTGCCAGCAGTTACTCAAGGATTAGCACAGATACGCAGTATTTT
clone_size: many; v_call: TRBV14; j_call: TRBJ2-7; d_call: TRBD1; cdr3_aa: CASSHDIRTGRTYEQYF; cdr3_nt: TGTGCCAGCAGCCACGATATTCGGACAGGGAGAACCTACGAGCAGTACTTC
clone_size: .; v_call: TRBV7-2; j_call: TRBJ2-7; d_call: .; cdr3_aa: CASSLAVITGYEQYF; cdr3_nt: TGTGCCAGCAGCTTAGCGGTTATAACAGGCTACGAGCAGTACTTC
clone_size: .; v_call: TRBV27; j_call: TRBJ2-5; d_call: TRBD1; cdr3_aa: CASSLRRGREGTQYF; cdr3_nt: TGTGCCAGCAGTTTGAGAAGGGGGCGTGAGGGGACCCAGTACTTC
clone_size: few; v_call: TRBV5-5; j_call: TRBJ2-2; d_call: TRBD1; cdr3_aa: CASSLDRTGAGEPFF; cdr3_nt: TGTGCCAGCAGCTTGGATCGGACAGGGGCCGGGGAGCCGTTTTTT
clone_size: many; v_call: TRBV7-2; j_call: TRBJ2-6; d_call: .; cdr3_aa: CASSPDAGSGANVLTF; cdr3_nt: TGTGCCAGCAGCCCAGATGCAGGATCTGGGGCCAACGTCCTGACTTTC
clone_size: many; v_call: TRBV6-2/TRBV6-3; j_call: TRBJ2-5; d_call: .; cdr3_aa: CASSPTDTQETQYF; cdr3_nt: TGTGCCAGCAGTCCGACGGACACTCAAGAGACCCAGTACTTC
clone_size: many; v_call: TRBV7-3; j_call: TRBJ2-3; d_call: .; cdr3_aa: CASSLRGGTTGTQYF; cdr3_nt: TGTGCCAGCAGCTTAAGAGGGGGGACCACAGGTACGCAGTATTTT
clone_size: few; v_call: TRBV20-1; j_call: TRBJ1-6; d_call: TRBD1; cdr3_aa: CSAPATGVPSSPLHF; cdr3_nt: TGCAGTGCTCCGGCGACAGGGGTCCCCAGTTCACCCCTCCACTTT
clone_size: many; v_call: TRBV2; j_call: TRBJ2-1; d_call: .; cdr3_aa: CASSDRVAYNEQFF; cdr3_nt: TGTGCCAGCAGTGACAGGGTGGCCTACAATGAGCAGTTCTTC
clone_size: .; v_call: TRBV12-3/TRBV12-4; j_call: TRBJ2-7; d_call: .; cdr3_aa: CASSGRGPSYEQYF; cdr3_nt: TGTGCCAGCAGCGGACGGGGACCCTCCTACGAGCAGTACTTC
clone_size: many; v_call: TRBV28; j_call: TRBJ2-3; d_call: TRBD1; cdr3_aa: CASSTGTGFTDTQYF; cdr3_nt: TGTGCCAGCAGTACCGGGACAGGGTTCACAGATACGCAGTATTTT
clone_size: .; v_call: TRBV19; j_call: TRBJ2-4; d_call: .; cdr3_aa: CASSIDAPEGGPLRYF; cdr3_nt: TGTGCCAGTAGTATAGACGCCCCGGAGGGGGGACCCTTAAGGTACTTC
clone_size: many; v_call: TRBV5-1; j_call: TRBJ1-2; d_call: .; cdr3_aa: CASSFPAGTTNYGYTF; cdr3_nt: TGCGCCAGCAGCTTCCCGGCAGGGACTACTAACTATGGCTACACCTTC
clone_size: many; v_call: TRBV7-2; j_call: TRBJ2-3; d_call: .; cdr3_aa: CASSAERAGDTQYF; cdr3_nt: TGTGCCAGCAGCGCTGAGAGGGCAGGAGATACGCAGTATTTT
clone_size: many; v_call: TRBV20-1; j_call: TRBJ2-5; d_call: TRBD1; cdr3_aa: CSARDQMGQQETQYF; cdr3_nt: TGCAGTGCTAGAGATCAGATGGGACAGCAAGAGACCCAGTACTTC
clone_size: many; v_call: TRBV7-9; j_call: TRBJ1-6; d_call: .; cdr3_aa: CASAPRNSPLHF; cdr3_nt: TGTGCCAGCGCCCCCAGAAATTCACCCCTCCACTTT
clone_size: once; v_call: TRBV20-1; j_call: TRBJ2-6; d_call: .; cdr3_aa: CSARGEQSGANVLTF; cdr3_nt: TGCAGTGCTAGAGGGGAACAGTCTGGGGCCAACGTCCTGACTTTC
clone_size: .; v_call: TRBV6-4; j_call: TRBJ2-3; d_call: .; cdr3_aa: CASSDQGGADTQYF; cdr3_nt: TGTGCCAGCAGTGACCAGGGGGGGGCAGATACGCAGTATTTT
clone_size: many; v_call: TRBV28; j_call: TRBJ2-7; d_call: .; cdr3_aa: CASSLDPLVFEQYF; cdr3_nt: TGTGCCAGCAGTTTAGACCCGTTGGTATTTGAGCAGTACTTC
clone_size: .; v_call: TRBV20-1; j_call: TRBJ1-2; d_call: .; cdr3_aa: CSARRRGGYGYTF; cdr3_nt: TGCAGTGCTAGACGCAGAGGGGGGTATGGCTACACCTTC
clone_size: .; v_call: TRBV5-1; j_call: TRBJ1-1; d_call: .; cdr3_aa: CASSLKVGGNRAFF; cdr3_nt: TGCGCCAGCAGCTTGAAAGTTGGGGGGAATCGCGCTTTCTTT
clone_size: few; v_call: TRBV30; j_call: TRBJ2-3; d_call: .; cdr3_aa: CAWSVPQGTQYF; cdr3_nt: TGTGCCTGGAGTGTACCCCAAGGTACGCAGTATTTT
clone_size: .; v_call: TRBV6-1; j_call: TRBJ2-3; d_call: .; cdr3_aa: CASSVPGPNTQYF; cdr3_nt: TGTGCCAGCAGTGTACCGGGACCTAATACGCAGTATTTT
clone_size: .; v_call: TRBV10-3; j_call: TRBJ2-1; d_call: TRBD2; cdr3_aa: CAISGTSENNEQFF; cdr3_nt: TGTGCCATCAGTGGGACTAGCGAAAACAATGAGCAGTTCTTC
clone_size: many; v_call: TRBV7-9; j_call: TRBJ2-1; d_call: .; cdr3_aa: CASSLASEYNEQFF; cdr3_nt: TGTGCCAGCAGCTTAGCCAGCGAATACAATGAGCAGTTCTTC
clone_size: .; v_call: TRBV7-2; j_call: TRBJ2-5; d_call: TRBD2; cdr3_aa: CASSLGLASETQYF; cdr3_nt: TGTGCCAGCAGCTTAGGACTAGCGTCGGAGACCCAGTACTTC
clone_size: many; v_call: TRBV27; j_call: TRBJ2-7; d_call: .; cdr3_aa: CASSLLLARASYEQYF; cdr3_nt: TGTGCCAGCAGTTTACTGTTGGCCAGGGCTTCCTACGAGCAGTACTTC
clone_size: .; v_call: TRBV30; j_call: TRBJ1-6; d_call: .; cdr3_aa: CAWSGSYNSPLHF; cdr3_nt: TGTGCCTGGAGTGGGTCCTATAATTCACCCCTCCACTTT
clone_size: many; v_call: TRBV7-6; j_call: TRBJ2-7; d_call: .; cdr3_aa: CASSLWPLGGAYEQYF; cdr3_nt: TGTGCCAGCAGCTTATGGCCTTTAGGGGGAGCCTACGAGCAGTACTTC
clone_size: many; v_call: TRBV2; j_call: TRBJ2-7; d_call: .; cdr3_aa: CAIIPRSGARYEQYF; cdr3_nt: TGTGCCATCATCCCACGTTCAGGGGCGCGCTACGAGCAGTACTTC
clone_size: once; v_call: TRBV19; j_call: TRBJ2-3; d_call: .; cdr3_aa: CASSIGLAPYTDTQYF; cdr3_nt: TGTGCCAGTAGTATAGGCCTAGCGCCGTACACAGATACGCAGTATTTT
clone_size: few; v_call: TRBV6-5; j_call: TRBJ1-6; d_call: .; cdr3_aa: CASSPLPGMNSPLHF; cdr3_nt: TGTGCCAGCAGTCCCCTTCCCGGGATGAATTCACCCCTCCACTTT
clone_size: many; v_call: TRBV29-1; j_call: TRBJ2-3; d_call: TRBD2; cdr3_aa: CSGKTSGGPDTQYF; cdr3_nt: TGCAGCGGCAAGACTAGCGGGGGGCCAGATACGCAGTATTTT
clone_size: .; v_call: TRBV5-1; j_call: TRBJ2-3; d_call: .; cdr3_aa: CASTGKGIADTQYF; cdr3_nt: TGCGCCAGCACCGGTAAGGGGATAGCAGATACGCAGTATTTT
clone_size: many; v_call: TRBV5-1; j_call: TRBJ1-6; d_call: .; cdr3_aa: CASSFGTVTRLPPSLHF; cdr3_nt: TGCGCCAGCAGCTTCGGGACCGTCACCCGTCTTCCCCCCAGCCTCCACTTT
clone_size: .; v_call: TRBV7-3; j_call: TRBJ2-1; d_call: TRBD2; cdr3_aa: CASNFGASGNEQFF; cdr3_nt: TGTGCCAGCAACTTTGGGGCTAGCGGCAATGAGCAGTTCTTC
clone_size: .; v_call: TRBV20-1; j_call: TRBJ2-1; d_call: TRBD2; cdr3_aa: CSARLTSGRQFF; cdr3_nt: TGCAGTGCTAGACTCACTAGCGGAAGGCAGTTCTTC